The 27 T cell receptor beta chains listed next were all sequenced from one sample in a study of blood T cell repertoires in COVID-19. Sequencing was performed with immunoSEQ multiplex PCR; in TCRdb, only in-frame clones are kept and a portion is missing. The data hold approximately 250,000 clones, with roughly 86% observed a single time. Material: peripheral blood. The origin of the receptors is a man between 40 and 49 years old with active or convalescent COVID-19.

V and J are TRBV28 and TRBJ1-1, with D possibly matching TRBD1 (6 bases). The V gene's germline CDR1 is MDHEN and CDR2 SYDVKM. The V and J ends lost 6 bases and 0 bases respectively, with 14 bases between them. CDR3 length: 15 residues. The CDR3 region has the DNA TGTGCCAGCAGGCGACAGGATTTCATGAACACTGAAGCTTTCTTT. It is translated as CASRRQDFMNTEAFF.

The J gene is TRBJ2-1, the V gene TRBV5-1; 8 positions match TRBD2. The trim removed 3 bases at V and 6 bases at J, leaving 8 bases unmatched. Germline-derived CDR1 and CDR2 are SGHRS and YFSETQ. The CDR3 totals 15 residues. CDR3 sequence: CASSSGTSLRNEQFF. CDR3 sequence (DNA): TGCGCCAGCAGCTCCGGGACTAGTCTTCGCAATGAGCAGTTCTTC. The full variable domain, completed using reference TRBV5-1 and TRBJ2-1, is KAGVTQTPRYLIKTRGQQVTLSCSPISGHRSVSWYQQTPGQGLQFLFEYFSETQRNKGNFPGRFSGRQFSNSRSEMNVSTLELGDSALYLCASSSGTSLRNEQFFGPGTRLTVL.

Details on this clone: The same CDR3 is also encoded by other DNA sequences in this sample. The J gene is TRBJ2-1, the V gene TRBV7-9, with D possibly being TRBD2 (5 bases). The germline V gene has CDR1 SEHNR and CDR2 FQNEAQ (reference sequence). V was cut by 3 bases and J by 4 bases, with 10 bases left in between. The CDR3 totals 14 residues. In DNA, the CDR3 is TGTGCCAGCAGCTTGAGCGGCCCTTACAATGAGCAGTTCTTC. Amino acid sequence: CASSLSGPYNEQFF.

The chain combines TRBV5-1 with TRBJ2-7, with 7 bases matching TRBD2. Trimming took 4 bases from V and 5 from J; bases not matched to a gene: 18. The CDR3 contains 17 residues. Germline V gene data show CDR1 as SGHRS and CDR2 as YFSETQ. The CDR3 loop reads CASSPEGSGPGGHEQYF. Written as DNA, the CDR3 is TGCGCCAGCAGCCCCGAAGGCAGCGGGCCGGGAGGCCACGAGCAGTACTTC.

The chain recombines TRBV2 with TRBJ2-7, with 11 bases identical to TRBD2. The V gene's germline CDR1 is SNHLY and CDR2 FYNNEI. Trimming at V came to 4 bases and at J to 4 bases, leaving 3 bases not matched to a gene. The CDR3 sequence is 14 residues long. CDR3: CASSATSGTYEQYF. For the CDR3, the DNA is TGTGCCAGCAGTGCGACTAGCGGGACGTACGAGCAGTACTTC.

V usage is TRBV29-1 and J usage is TRBJ1-1, with TRBD1 matching 7 bases. V trimming: 8 bases; J trimming: 1 base; junction bases outside the gene matches: 7. The CDR3 contains 13 residues. CDR1 is SQVTM, CDR2 ANQGSEA, per germline. The chain's CDR3 is CSSQGQRNTEAFF. CDR3 nucleotide sequence: TGCAGCTCCCAGGGACAGAGGAACACTGAAGCTTTCTTT. Complete variable domain (other parts from reference TRBV29-1 and TRBJ1-1): SAVISQKPSRDICQRGTSLTIQCQVDSQVTMMFWYRQQPGQSLTLIATANQGSEATYESGFVIDKFPISRPNLTFSTLTVSNMSPEDSSIYLCSSQGQRNTEAFFGQGTRLTVV.

DNA for the CDR3: TGTGCCTGGAGTGGCGGGAGAGAATCATTCTACAATGAGCAGTTCTTC. It specifies CAWSGGRESFYNEQFF. The chain carries TRBV30 and TRBJ2-1; 7 bases are a match to TRBD2. Germline loops: CDR1 GTSNPN, CDR2 SVGIG (reference sequence). The CDR3 loop spans 16 amino acids. J lost 3 bases, V lost 1 base, and 9 bases had no gene match. The variable domain in full, with the rest retrieved from reference TRBV30 and TRBJ2-1, is SQTIHQWPATLVQPVGSPLSLECTVEGTSNPNLYWYRQAAGRGLQLLFYSVGIGQISSEVPQNLSASRPQDRQFILSSKKLLLSDSGFYLCAWSGGRESFYNEQFFGPGTRLTVL.

The rearrangement links TRBV5-1 to TRBJ2-2, with a tentative D call TRBD2 (6 bases). V was trimmed by 5 bases and J by 3 bases, leaving 14 bases between them. CDR1 is SGHRS, CDR2 YFSETQ, per germline. CDR3 length equals 15 residues. The CDR3 region is CASRRDAEDTGELFF. CDR3 DNA sequence: TGCGCCAGCAGGCGGGACGCGGAAGACACCGGGGAGCTGTTTTTT.

The gene calls are TRBV6-5 and TRBJ1-5; possibly TRBD1 for D (5 bases). V was trimmed by 7 bases and J by 4 bases, leaving 14 bases between them. This CDR3 has 14 amino acids. Germline V lookup: CDR1 MNHEY, CDR2 SVGAGI. As DNA, the CDR3 is TGTGCCAGCACGGGAGCAGGGCTTAATCAGCCCCAGCATTTT. This translates into CASTGAGLNQPQHF.

The rearrangement joins TRBV7-9 to TRBJ2-7; D not resolved. Germline V gene lookup returns CDR1 SEHNR and CDR2 FQNEAQ (reference sequence). The V and J ends lost 5 bases and 3 bases respectively, with 14 bases between them. This CDR3 region has 14 residues. In DNA form, the CDR3 reads TGTGCCAGCAGCCCTTCCCCGAACAGCTACGAGCAGTACTTC. Amino acids: CASSPSPNSYEQYF.

The chain carries TRBV19 and TRBJ1-1; D remains unclear. This CDR3 contains 14 residues. Germline CDR1 LNHDA, CDR2 SQIVND (reference sequence). Trimming pared 1 base from V and 6 bases from J, leaving 12 bases between. CDR3 amino acids: CASSIGGLAAEAFF. CDR3 DNA: TGTGCCAGTAGTATAGGTGGCCTTGCGGCTGAAGCTTTCTTT. The complete variable domain, with remaining parts taken from reference TRBV19 and TRBJ1-1, reads DGGITQSPKYLFRKEGQNVTLSCEQNLNHDAMYWYRQDPGQGLRLIYYSQIVNDFQKGDIAEGYSVSREKKESFPLTVTSAQKNPTAFYLCASSIGGLAAEAFFGQGTRLTVV.

V usage is TRBV28 and J usage is TRBJ2-3; D perhaps matches TRBD1 (6 bases). CDR1 and CDR2 (germline): MDHEN, SYDVKM. Trimming pared 2 bases from V and 8 bases from J, leaving 14 bases between. CDR3 length equals 14 residues. CDR3 protein: CASSLTGLASTQYF. DNA for the CDR3: TGTGCCAGCAGTTTAACAGGGCTCGCAAGTACGCAGTATTTT. The full variable domain, completed using reference TRBV28 and TRBJ2-3, is DVKVTQSSRYLVKRTGEKVFLECVQDMDHENMFWYRQDPGLGLRLIYFSYDVKMKEKGDIPEGYSVSREKKERFSLILESASTNQTSMYLCASSLTGLASTQYFGPGTRLTVL.

The chain has TRBV28 and TRBJ2-3, with 8 bases matching TRBD2. With 9 bases clipped from V and 0 bases from J, the junction kept 8 bases outside the gene matches. The germline CDR1 and CDR2 sequences are MDHEN and SYDVKM. The length of the CDR3 is 15 residues. The CDR3, as DNA: TGTGCCAGTATAACGGGGGGGCTAAGCACAGATACGCAGTATTTT. Encoded protein: CASITGGLSTDTQYF.

The chain carries TRBV5-4 and TRBJ2-5; TRBD1 matches at 7 bases. After removal of 3 bases from V and 5 bases from J, the junction contained 4 bases not matched to a gene. The CDR3 is 13 amino acids. Germline V CDR1 and CDR2: SGHNT, YYREEE (reference sequence). CDR3 amino acids: CASSSDREETQYF. Written as DNA, the CDR3 is TGTGCCAGCAGCTCTGACAGGGAGGAGACCCAGTACTTC.

This rearrangement joins TRBV4-1 to TRBJ2-5, with unresolved D. CDR3 length equals 17 residues. The germline gives CDR1 MGHRA, CDR2 YSYEKL. Trimming cost V 0 bases and J 0 bases, with 14 bases left between them. The CDR3 DNA is TGCGCCAGCAGCCAAGATTTGCCAGGAACCTACCAAGAGACCCAGTACTTC. Protein product: CASSQDLPGTYQETQYF.

This chain connects TRBV2 to TRBJ2-7; 7 bases agree with TRBD2. Per the germline V gene, CDR1 is SNHLY and CDR2 is FYNNEI. The junction had 5 bases not matched to a gene; V was cut back by 2 bases and J by 4 bases. The CDR3 loop spans 14 amino acids. The CDR3 here is CASSEIGGSYEQYF. The CDR3 bases are TGTGCCAGCAGTGAAATAGGCGGGAGTTACGAGCAGTACTTC.

The J gene is TRBJ1-1, the V gene TRBV21-1; the table's D call, TRBD1, was not checked against the DNA. TRBV21-1 is flagged as a pseudogene. The length of the CDR3 is 13 residues. This CDR3 is CASSPLTGTEAFF. DNA for the CDR3: TGTGCCAGCAGCCCTCTGACAGGAACTGAAGCTTTCTTT.

The chain is built from TRBV2 and TRBJ1-1; D gene unclear. The CDR3 consists of 12 residues. V lost 7 bases, J lost 7 bases, and 13 bases lay in between. The germline V gene has CDR1 SNHLY and CDR2 FYNNEI. The CDR3 nucleotides are TGTGCCAGCACCCTCGAGAGGGTTGAAGCTTTCTTT. It specifies CASTLERVEAFF.

The chain employs TRBV12-1 and TRBJ2-7; the table's D call, TRBD2, has no DNA check behind it. TRBV12-1 counts as a pseudogene. This CDR3 comprises 15 residues. CDR3 in DNA: TGTGCCAGCAGCTTCCGGGGGGGTGTGGGGTACGAGCAGTACTTC. Amino acid sequence: CASSFRGGVGYEQYF.

V gene TRBV6-1 combines with J gene TRBJ2-7, with 9 bases fitting TRBD1. The ends lost 3 bases at V and 2 bases at J; junction bases unmatched: 8. Germline loops: CDR1 MNHNS, CDR2 SASEGT. This CDR3 is 16 amino acids long. The CDR3 DNA sequence: TGTGCCAGCAGTGAGGGGTGGGGACAGGGCCCCTACGAGCAGTACTTC. The encoded protein is CASSEGWGQGPYEQYF.

This chain links TRBV3-1 (or the pseudogene TRBV3-2) with TRBJ2-7; unclear D gene. V shed 1 base and J shed 6 bases, with 7 bases lying between them. Looked up from germline, CDR1 is LGHDT and CDR2 is YNNKEL (reference sequence). The CDR3 has 12 amino acids. CDR3 in amino acids: CASSQASAEQYF. CDR3 sequence (DNA): TGTGCCAGCAGCCAAGCCAGTGCCGAGCAGTACTTC.

This chain joins TRBV18 and TRBJ1-2; the D is unclear. The germline V gene encodes CDR1 KGHSH and CDR2 LQKENI. The V end lost 3 bases, the J end lost 5 bases, and 25 bases lay between the germline ends. The CDR3 loop spans 18 amino acids. The CDR3 loop reads CASSPTATNFGTDYGYTF. CDR3 nucleotide sequence: TGTGCCAGCTCACCTACCGCTACTAACTTTGGCACGGATTATGGCTACACCTTC.

This sequence joins TRBV5-4 and TRBJ2-2, with D hard to call. Germline V CDR1 and CDR2: SGHNT, YYREEE (reference sequence). V was shortened by 4 bases and J by 5 bases, with 9 bases between the two germline ends. The CDR3 is made up of 13 amino acids. The CDR3 nucleotides are TGTGCCAGCAGCCGCTATGATACCGGGGAGCTGTTTTTT. It encodes CASSRYDTGELFF.

The chain links TRBV7-8 to TRBJ1-1, with TRBD1 matching over 7 bases. Germline V CDR1 and CDR2: SGHVS, FQNEAQ. V shed 4 bases, J shed 5 bases, and the junction held 28 bases outside the gene matches. The CDR3 loop spans 21 amino acids. CDR3 DNA: TGTGCCAGCAGCTCACAAAGAGGACAGGTTTCTAACTTGGCTCTCCGAACTGAAGCTTTCTTT. Translation: CASSSQRGQVSNLALRTEAFF. Full variable domain (missing parts from reference TRBV7-8 and TRBJ1-1): GAGVSQSPRYKVAKRGQDVALRCDPISGHVSLFWYQQALGQGPEFLTYFQNEAQLDKSGLPSDRFFAERPEGSVSTLKIQRTQQEDSAVYLCASSSQRGQVSNLALRTEAFFGQGTRLTVV.

Remarks on this clone: This sample also contains other DNA sequences that code for the same CDR3. The J gene is TRBJ1-4, the V gene TRBV2, with 7 positions matching TRBD1. V dropped 5 bases and J dropped 2; count of bases not matched to a gene: 2. Germline CDR1 is SNHLY and CDR2 is FYNNEI. The CDR3 consists of 14 residues. The CDR3 here is CASSTGVTNEKLFF. In DNA form, the CDR3 reads TGTGCCAGCAGTACAGGGGTTACTAATGAAAAACTGTTTTTT.

The chain couples TRBV27 to TRBJ2-1; D gene ambiguous. The CDR3 spans 14 residues. Germline values: CDR1 MNHEY, CDR2 SMNVEV (reference sequence). V lost 3 bases to trimming and J lost 5 bases, with 11 bases between them. The DNA of the CDR3 is TGTGCCAGCAGTTTCACCGAGCGCCACAATGAGCAGTTCTTC. Encoded protein: CASSFTERHNEQFF.

The chain couples TRBV3-1 (or the pseudogene TRBV3-2) to TRBJ1-2, with D tentatively TRBD1 (6 bases). Trimming cost V 3 bases and J 7 bases, with 21 bases left between them. CDR1 is LGHDT, CDR2 YNNKEL, per germline (reference sequence). The CDR3 extends over 16 amino acids. CDR3 sequence reads: CASSQQTKGGEGGYTF. CDR3 DNA: TGTGCCAGCAGCCAGCAAACGAAGGGGGGGGAAGGTGGCTACACCTTC.